The 23 T cell receptor beta chains below all came from one sample that was sequenced in a study of low-dose radiotherapy and immunotherapy resistance in tumors. Priming of first-strand cDNA relied on TRAV- and TRBV-specific primers (covering alpha and beta chains). The authors ran around 19 PCR cycles to amplify TCRs with a constant-region primer and V-primer adapter. MiXCR was run by TCRdb on the reads, yielding one entry per CDR3 protein. The sample has 10,000 to 15,000 distinct CDR3 sequences, roughly 60% seen once; the top ten hold 7.7%. Source of these receptors: a human donor with advanced metastatic prostate, ovarian, gallbladder or colorectal cancer (not recorded which). This table probably holds off-target reads from a library built for another chain.

This clonotype has just a few counts. This chain joins TRBV11-2 and TRBJ1-6; 7 nucleotides match TRBD1. This CDR3 region has 18 residues. J was trimmed by 0 bases and V by 1 base; bases with no gene match: 6. Germline lookup yields CDR1 SGHAT and CDR2 FQNNGV. CDR3 nucleotide sequence: TGTGCCAGCAGCTTAGGACCGACAGGGAGCTCCTATAATTCACCCCTCCACTTT. It encodes CASSLGPTGSSYNSPLHF.

This clonotype has only a few counts. In DNA form, the CDR3 reads TGTGCCAGCAGTTTCGGCAGGGCAGTTCAGCCCCAGCATTTT. It encodes CASSFGRAVQPQHF. This rearrangement joins TRBV12-3 or TRBV12-4 to TRBJ1-5, with D maybe TRBD1 (5 bases). The CDR3 is made up of 14 amino acids. V was pared by 3 bases and J by 6 bases, with 12 bases between.

In its sample, this clonotype was seen once. J is TRBJ1-6 and V is TRBV5-5; D perhaps matches TRBD1 (5 bases). V was pared by 4 bases and J by 8 bases, with 13 bases between. Germline V gene sequence: CDR1 SGHKS, CDR2 YYEKEE (reference sequence). The CDR3 covers 14 residues. CDR3 loop: CASSMGGLDSPLHF. The CDR3 DNA reads TGTGCCAGCAGCATGGGGGGGTTGGATTCACCCCTCCACTTT.

This clonotype was detected a few times. This sequence joins TRBV24-1 and TRBJ1-5; D is undetermined. CDR1 and CDR2 from the germline V gene are KGHDR and SFDVKD. The germline V and J ends were trimmed by 2 bases and 0 bases, with 10 bases remaining between them. The CDR3 covers 16 residues. In DNA, the CDR3 is TGTGCCACCAGTGATTCCCGCCTGAATAGCAATCAGCCCCAGCATTTT. Translated: CATSDSRLNSNQPQHF.

This clonotype occurred once. The rearrangement uses TRBV28 and TRBJ2-5; 11 bases are shared with TRBD2. Germline-derived CDR1 and CDR2 are MDHEN and SYDVKM. The CDR3 length is 18 residues. The ends lost 3 bases at V and 4 bases at J; junction bases unmatched: 13. This CDR3 reads CASSLGLTSGRAVETQYF. The CDR3 coding sequence is TGTGCCAGCAGTTTGGGACTTACTAGCGGGAGAGCTGTAGAGACCCAGTACTTC.

This chain uses TRBV7-8 with TRBJ1-4; weak D call: TRBD1 (5 bases). Germline V gene data show CDR1 as SGHVS and CDR2 as FQNEAQ. The CDR3 is made up of 14 amino acids. Trimming pared 2 bases from V and 8 bases from J, leaving 12 bases between. The CDR3: CASSLYGGGEKLFF. CDR3 bases: TGTGCCAGCAGCTTATACGGGGGTGGAGAAAAACTGTTTTTT.

This clonotype occurred once. In DNA form, the CDR3 reads TGTGCCAGCAGCGTATCAGCGGGGGACATCTCCTACAATGAGCAGTTCTTC. Its protein product is CASSVSAGDISYNEQFF. This chain uses TRBV9 with TRBJ2-1; TRBD2 agrees at 8 bases. V lost 1 base to trimming and J lost 0 bases; unmatched junction nucleotides: 6. There are 17 residues in the CDR3. Germline V gene data show CDR1 as SGDLS and CDR2 as YYNGEE.

This clonotype appeared a few times. The chain joins TRBV7-2 to TRBJ2-1, with TRBD2 matching 9 bases. This CDR3 is 15 amino acids long. Germline assignment: CDR1 SGHTA and CDR2 FQGNSA. The V gene end was trimmed by 5 bases and the J gene end by 4 bases; junction bases not matched to a gene: 6. CDR3 amino acids: CASSEGRGGYNEQFF. DNA of the CDR3: TGTGCCAGCAGCGAGGGGCGGGGGGGTTACAATGAGCAGTTCTTC.

The chain links TRBV28 to TRBJ2-1; D is uncertain. Germline CDR1 MDHEN, CDR2 SYDVKM. The CDR3 runs to 11 residues. V was shortened by 5 bases and J by 8 bases, with 7 bases between the two germline ends. In nucleotides, the CDR3 is TGTGCCAGCAGTCTTTATCATGAGCAGTTCTTC. Protein: CASSLYHEQFF.

The V call is TRBV28, the J call TRBJ2-5, with D possibly matching TRBD1 (6 bases). Germline V CDR1 and CDR2: MDHEN, SYDVKM. Trimming took off 5 bases at V and 2 bases at J, with 15 bases between the two ends. This CDR3 spans 15 amino acids. The CDR3: CASSPLDRPQETQYF. The CDR3 DNA sequence: TGTGCCAGCAGTCCACTCGACAGGCCTCAAGAGACCCAGTACTTC. Complete variable domain (other parts from reference TRBV28 and TRBJ2-5): DVKVTQSSRYLVKRTGEKVFLECVQDMDHENMFWYRQDPGLGLRLIYFSYDVKMKEKGDIPEGYSVSREKKERFSLILESASTNQTSMYLCASSPLDRPQETQYFGPGTRLLVL.

The chain employs TRBV11-3 and TRBJ2-2, with TRBD1 matching 11 bases. CDR1 is SGHNT, CDR2 YENEEA, per germline. The V and J ends lost 8 bases and 6 bases, in that order; junction bases with no gene match: 11. The CDR3 sequence is 16 residues long. The CDR3 here is CASRLGTGGAAGELFF. For the CDR3, the DNA is TGTGCCAGCCGGCTGGGGACAGGGGGAGCGGCCGGGGAGCTGTTTTTT.

The chain joins TRBV7-8 to TRBJ1-3, with D possibly matching TRBD1 (5 bases). This CDR3 comprises 19 residues. Germline lookup yields CDR1 SGHVS and CDR2 FQNEAQ. V lost 3 bases to trimming and J lost 0 bases, with 21 bases between them. For the CDR3, the DNA is TGTGCCAGCAGCTTTGGCAGGGTGGCCCCGCTGAACTCTGGAAACACCATATATTTT. Protein product: CASSFGRVAPLNSGNTIYF.

This clonotype was counted a few times. The chain has TRBV20-1 and TRBJ2-1; 9 positions match TRBD2. J lost 7 bases, V lost 0 bases, and 10 bases had no gene match. Germline lookup yields CDR1 DFQATT and CDR2 SNEGSKA (reference sequence). The CDR3 length is 16 residues. The DNA for the CDR3 is TGCAGTGCTAGAGAATTAGCGGGAGAGGTTATGAATGAGCAGTTCTTC. Translated: CSARELAGEVMNEQFF.

The CDR3 protein is CASGFPEAGGKDIQYF. The CDR3 nucleotides are TGTGCTAGTGGTTTCCCAGAGGCAGGGGGCAAGGACATTCAGTACTTC. The chain uses TRBV12-5 and TRBJ2-4; 8 nucleotides agree with TRBD1. Per the germline V gene, CDR1 is LGHNT and CDR2 is FRNRAP. Trimming cost V 3 bases and J 8 bases; bases outside gene matches: 12. CDR3 length: 16 amino acids.

This chain links TRBV23-1 with TRBJ1-5; tentative D call: TRBD1 (5 bases). TRBV23-1 is an ORF; its function is uncertain. The CDR3 spans 16 residues. The germline V and J ends were trimmed by 4 bases and 10 bases, with 23 bases remaining between them. The CDR3 is CASSPPVLQGTSPQHF. CDR3 DNA sequence: TGCGCCAGCAGTCCACCGGTCCTTCAGGGAACGAGCCCCCAGCATTTT.

This clonotype was counted only a few times. V gene TRBV4-3 combines with J gene TRBJ1-2, with D unresolved. The germline V gene encodes CDR1 LGHNA and CDR2 YSLEER. The CDR3 is made up of 15 amino acids. Trimming took off 0 bases at V and 1 base at J, with 9 bases between the two ends. CDR3 in amino acids: CASSQELLGNYGYTF. The DNA of the CDR3 is TGCGCCAGCAGCCAAGAGCTTCTGGGTAACTATGGCTACACCTTC.

V is TRBV29-1 and J is TRBJ2-1; D unclear. Looked up from germline, CDR1 is SQVTM and CDR2 is ANQGSEA. The V end was cut by 3 bases, the J end by 0 bases, with 9 bases between. The CDR3 loop spans 14 amino acids. The CDR3, as DNA: TGCAGCGTTGATTGGGGTAGCTCCTACAATGAGCAGTTCTTC. It yields the protein CSVDWGSSYNEQFF.

The rearrangement links TRBV4-1 to TRBJ1-1; D unresolved. This CDR3 comprises 15 residues. Per germline, CDR1 MGHRA and CDR2 YSYEKL. Deletions cut 1 base from V and 2 bases from J, with 11 bases between. The CDR3 nucleotides are TGCGCCAGCAGCCAAGTGTTATCGGTTAACACTGAAGCTTTCTTT. Translation: CASSQVLSVNTEAFF.

This clonotype was detected a few times. The J gene is TRBJ2-1, the V gene TRBV5-4; no firm D call. CDR3 size: 14 residues. V lost 4 bases and J 0 bases, leaving 8 bases between the germline ends. The germline V gene encodes CDR1 SGHNT and CDR2 YYREEE (reference sequence). The DNA of the CDR3 is TGTGCCAGCAGCCGACCGAGCTCCTACAATGAGCAGTTCTTC. As protein: CASSRPSSYNEQFF.

By proportion, this clonotype is medium-sized. V and J are TRBV4-3 and TRBJ2-1; tentatively, D is TRBD1 or TRBD2 (5 bases each). V lost 0 bases to trimming and J lost 1 base, with 13 bases between them. The CDR3 spans 17 residues. CDR1 is LGHNA and CDR2 is YSLEER in the germline V gene. The DNA of the CDR3 is TGCGCCAGCAGCCAAGACCCGACGGGGACGTCCTACAATGAGCAGTTCTTC. Its protein product is CASSQDPTGTSYNEQFF.

The chain uses TRBV4-1 and TRBJ1-2; D perhaps matches TRBD1 (5 bases). The V end was cut by 0 bases, the J end by 4 bases, with 9 bases between. The CDR3 runs to 14 residues. The germline V gene encodes CDR1 MGHRA and CDR2 YSYEKL. CDR3 residues: CASSQDRGGYGYTF. The CDR3 nucleotides are TGCGCCAGCAGCCAAGATCGGGGCGGCTATGGCTACACCTTC.

This clonotype was picked up a small number of times. The chain uses TRBV18 and TRBJ1-1; D is uncertain. V lost 1 base, J lost 3 bases, and 21 bases lay in between. Germline V gene data show CDR1 as KGHSH and CDR2 as LQKENI. The CDR3 is 18 amino acids. CDR3 nucleotides: TGTGCCAGCTCACCACGATCAATTTTGGAGGGTGGTTACACTGAAGCTTTCTTT. Its translation: CASSPRSILEGGYTEAFF.

The chain combines TRBV5-1 with TRBJ2-4; TRBD1 agrees at 9 bases. This CDR3 contains 16 residues. V lost 0 bases, J lost 8 bases, and 9 bases stayed unmatched. CDR1 SGHRS and CDR2 YFSETQ come from the germline V gene. The CDR3 protein is CASSLAPGQGYDIQYF. As DNA, the CDR3 is TGCGCCAGCAGCTTGGCCCCGGGACAGGGATATGACATTCAGTACTTC.